A single sample is the source of the 21 T cell receptor beta chains below, sequenced in a study of cytomegalovirus exposure and HLA in healthy donors. PCR involved 60 Vbeta and 13 Jbeta primers. Method: immunoSEQ multiplex PCR; TCRdb's copy keeps in-frame clones and lacks some. The table records roughly 200,000 clones, 79% of them present only once. The material sequenced was PBMCs. These receptors came from a girl aged 5 to 17 in good health and CMV-seropositive.

J is TRBJ2-5 and V is TRBV7-2, with TRBD2 matching over 7 bases. The J call may be faulty, since TRBJ2-7 better matches the DNA end. Germline assignment: CDR1 SGHTA and CDR2 FQGNSA. CDR3 length equals 17 residues. CDR3 nucleotides: TGTGCCAGCAGGTCGAAGGGGCTAGCGGCCGCCTCCTACGAGCAGTACTTC. This translates into CASRSKGLAAASYEQYF.

The chain recombines TRBV2 with TRBJ2-3; 7 bases map to TRBD2. J lost 0 bases, V lost 5 bases, and 8 bases had no gene match. This CDR3 has 16 amino acids. CDR1 is SNHLY and CDR2 is FYNNEI in the germline V gene. CDR3 nucleotide sequence: TGTGCCAGCAGTATTCAGCGGGACTGGAGCACAGATACGCAGTATTTT. Translating it yields CASSIQRDWSTDTQYF. The full variable domain, in which reference TRBV2 and TRBJ2-3 provide the parts outside the CDR3, is EPEVTQTPSHQVTQMGQEVILRCVPISNHLYFYWYRQILGQKVEFLVSFYNNEISEKSEIFDDQFSVERPDGSNFTLKIRSTKLEDSAMYFCASSIQRDWSTDTQYFGPGTRLTVL.

J is TRBJ2-1 and V is TRBV5-1; 7 nucleotides align to TRBD2. The CDR3 is 15 residues long. Germline CDR1 SGHRS, CDR2 YFSETQ. V was clipped by 1 base and J by 7 bases; unmatched bases: 8. CDR3 in DNA: TGCGCCAGCAGCTTGATGACAGCCGGGGGGAATGAGCAGTTCTTC. It codes for CASSLMTAGGNEQFF.

The V gene is TRBV4-1, the J gene TRBJ1-1; 7 bases line up with TRBD1. Germline values: CDR1 MGHRA, CDR2 YSYEKL. J was trimmed by 7 bases and V by 4 bases; bases with no gene match: 12. The CDR3 has 15 amino acids. This CDR3 is CASSRTGASRGEAFF. The CDR3 nucleotides are TGCGCCAGCAGCCGCACAGGGGCCAGTAGAGGTGAAGCTTTCTTT.

The count of this clone is one. The chain is built from TRBV9 and TRBJ1-2; D remains unclear. The CDR3 totals 14 residues. From germline, CDR1 is SGDLS and CDR2 YYNGEE. V shed 3 bases and J shed 3 bases, with 12 bases lying between them. As DNA, the CDR3 is TGTGCCAGCAGCGGATATGTCGGGTACTATGGCTACACCTTC. Its protein product is CASSGYVGYYGYTF. Combining the CDR3 with reference TRBV9 and TRBJ1-2 gives the whole variable domain DSGVTQTPKHLITATGQRVTLRCSPRSGDLSVYWYQQSLDQGLQFLIQYYNGEERAKGNILERFSAQQFPDLHSELNLSSLELGDSALYFCASSGYVGYYGYTFGSGTRLTVV.

The chain joins TRBV27 to TRBJ2-5, with a tentative D call TRBD2 (5 bases). Germline CDR1 is MNHEY and CDR2 is SMNVEV (reference sequence). The V end lost 3 bases, the J end lost 1 base, and 9 bases lay between the germline ends. The CDR3 consists of 14 residues. Here the CDR3 DNA reads TGTGCCAGCAGTTTTCAAGGGAGCCAAGAGACCCAGTACTTC. Translation: CASSFQGSQETQYF.

The chain employs TRBV19 and TRBJ1-4; no firm D call. Per germline, CDR1 LNHDA and CDR2 SQIVND (reference sequence). The CDR3 spans 15 residues. Trimming pared 0 bases from V and 4 bases from J, leaving 9 bases between. CDR3: CASSIDGGYNEKLFF. For the CDR3, the DNA is TGTGCCAGTAGTATAGATGGCGGATATAATGAAAAACTGTTTTTT.

The chain couples TRBV6-6 to TRBJ1-1; no reliable D call. With 2 bases removed from V and 4 bases from J, the gap between germline ends came to 14 bases. This CDR3 has 15 amino acids. Germline V CDR1 and CDR2: MNHNY, SVGAGI (reference sequence). In DNA, the CDR3 is TGTGCCAGCAGTTACGGGCACTCTCCCCCCACTGAAGCTTTCTTT. Translated: CASSYGHSPPTEAFF.

The genes are TRBV5-8 and TRBJ2-1, with TRBD2 identical over 10 bases. The J segment lost 6 bases and the V segment lost 4 bases, leaving 10 bases of the junction unmatched. CDR1 and CDR2 from the germline V gene are SGHTS and YDEGEE. The CDR3 consists of 16 residues. CDR3 in DNA: TGTGCCAGCAGCCGAGACTCTAGCGGGGGTTTCAATGAGCAGTTCTTC. It codes for CASSRDSSGGFNEQFF.

This sequence joins TRBV7-2 and TRBJ1-1; D might be TRBD1 (6 bases). The CDR3 consists of 16 residues. V lost 5 bases and J lost 0, with 16 bases in between. The germline V gene has CDR1 SGHTA and CDR2 FQGNSA. The CDR3 nucleotides read TGTGCCAGCAGCCCCGAGGGGGAGCCCATGAACACTGAAGCTTTCTTT. This translates into CASSPEGEPMNTEAFF.

The chain has TRBV19 and TRBJ1-2, with D possibly being TRBD1 (5 bases). CDR3 length: 13 residues. The germline V gene encodes CDR1 LNHDA and CDR2 SQIVND (reference sequence). V lost 6 bases, J lost 4 bases, and 12 bases lay in between. The CDR3 reads CASSQGGGYGYTF. Here the CDR3 DNA reads TGTGCCAGTAGCCAGGGAGGTGGCTATGGCTACACCTTC.

The chain couples TRBV10-1 to TRBJ2-5; 7 bases are shared with TRBD2. The CDR3 has 16 amino acids. The trim removed 0 bases at V and 1 base at J, leaving 5 bases unmatched. The V gene's germline CDR1 is WNHNN and CDR2 SYGVQD (reference sequence). This CDR3 is CASSESQRGTQETQYF. The CDR3 nucleotides read TGCGCCAGCAGTGAGTCTCAGCGGGGTACCCAAGAGACCCAGTACTTC.

The CDR3 nucleotides read TGTGCCAGCAGCTCTATAGCAGTGAGTGGCTACACCTTC. Translation gives CASSSIAVSGYTF. The gene calls are TRBV7-8 and TRBJ1-2; the D is unclear. Trimming cost V 4 bases and J 7 bases, with 13 bases left between them. The germline V gene has CDR1 SGHVS and CDR2 FQNEAQ. CDR3 length: 13 residues.

Note on this clone: Germline and junction disagree at one end, which may indicate a read error. This specimen includes other DNA sequences encoding the same CDR3. V usage is TRBV27 and J usage is TRBJ1-6; D gene unclear. Germline V gene lookup returns CDR1 MNHEY and CDR2 SMNVEV (reference sequence). The CDR3 has 15 amino acids. The DNA of the CDR3 is TGTGCCAGCAAAAAAAGCCGGGAGGCGGGAGCACCTCTCCACTTT. This translates into CASKKSREAGAPLHF.

This rearrangement joins TRBV11-2 to TRBJ2-2, with 12 bases fitting TRBD2. The CDR3 is 15 residues long. J was trimmed by 4 bases and V by 5 bases; bases with no gene match: 2. Germline V lookup: CDR1 SGHAT, CDR2 FQNNGV. In nucleotides, the CDR3 is TGTGCCAGCAGCGCGGGACTAGCGGGCACCGGGGAGCTGTTTTTT. Its protein is CASSAGLAGTGELFF.

The chain uses TRBV18 and TRBJ2-2; weak D call: TRBD1 (5 bases). The V gene's germline CDR1 is KGHSH and CDR2 LQKENI. The CDR3 loop spans 17 amino acids. V was pared by 1 base and J by 4 bases, with 16 bases between. The CDR3 DNA follows: TGTGCCAGCTCACCACGGCTAGGGGTTGGGGCCACCGGGGAGCTGTTTTTT. Translating it yields CASSPRLGVGATGELFF.

The chain links TRBV7-2 to TRBJ1-1, with 8 bases identical to TRBD1. The CDR3 length is 15 residues. In germline, CDR1 is SGHTA, CDR2 FQGNSA. The V segment lost 1 base and the J segment 2 bases; nucleotides outside the gene matches: 3. The CDR3, as DNA: TGTGCCAGCAGCTTAGGAGCAGGGGGCAACACTGAAGCTTTCTTT. The encoded protein is CASSLGAGGNTEAFF.

CDR3: CASSQWDWGETQYF. Written as DNA, the CDR3 is TGTGCCAGCAGCCAATGGGACTGGGGAGAGACCCAGTACTTC. The rearrangement joins TRBV7-2 to TRBJ2-5; D is possibly TRBD2 (6 bases). V was pared by 5 bases and J by 4 bases, with 14 bases between. Germline CDR1 reads SGHTA; CDR2 reads FQGNSA. The CDR3 has 14 amino acids.

The CDR3 protein is CASSQVGVLGGKETQYF. For the CDR3, the DNA is TGCGCCAGCAGCCAAGTCGGCGTTCTCGGGGGGAAGGAGACCCAGTACTTC. The chain joins TRBV4-1 to TRBJ2-5, with TRBD2 matching 7 bases. Germline loops: CDR1 MGHRA, CDR2 YSYEKL. The CDR3 loop spans 17 amino acids. The J segment lost 5 bases and the V segment lost 1 base, leaving 13 bases of the junction unmatched.

In this sample, this clone turned up a few times. The J gene is TRBJ1-5, the V gene TRBV6-1, with D possibly being TRBD1 (6 bases). Germline loops: CDR1 MNHNS, CDR2 SASEGT. V was cut by 6 bases and J by 6 bases, with 15 bases left in between. The CDR3 runs 14 residues. The CDR3 region is CASRGAAPSQPQHF. For the CDR3, the DNA is TGTGCCAGCAGGGGGGCAGCCCCAAGTCAGCCCCAGCATTTT.

The rearrangement links TRBV29-1 to TRBJ1-2; the D is unclear. This CDR3 region has 11 residues. The ends were cut back, 7 bases at V and 2 bases at J, with 8 bases in the middle. The germline V gene has CDR1 SQVTM and CDR2 ANQGSEA. The CDR3 region is CSGGENYGYTF. CDR3 DNA: TGCAGCGGTGGGGAGAACTATGGCTACACCTTC.